This T cell receptor (beta chain) was observed in a study of OX40 agonist ivuxolimab in advanced cancers. Only in-frame clones appear in the TCRdb table, and some are missing; sequencing was by immunoSEQ multiplex PCR. The data hold about 59,000 clones, with approximately 89% observed a single time. The CDR3 covers 11 residues. The V gene lost 5 bases and the J gene lost 0 bases, with 2 bases spanning the gap. Germline V lookup: CDR1 SEHNR, CDR2 FQNEAQ (reference sequence). The source of this sequence is an adult with an advanced solid tumor such as melanoma, head and neck, liver or kidney cancer. The chain recombines TRBV7-9 with TRBJ2-7; D call uncertain. The input for sequencing was CD4+ or CD8+ T cells sorted from blood, taken in a trial of the OX40 agonist ivuxolimab. The CDR3 sequence is CASSTSYEQYF. In DNA form, the CDR3 reads TGTGCCAGCAGCACCTCCTACGAGCAGTACTTC.